This entry is about one T cell receptor beta chain. No antigen is known for it. This sample is drawn from a study of T cell repertoires in cytomegalovirus infection. Study details: Used in the study were CMV epitopes, some recently identified and HLA-C-restricted, others well-studied and HLA-B-restricted. Through public TCR beta signatures, both CMV infection and matching HLA type were indicated. Study observations and caveats: Cumulative public TCR beta family frequency identified CMV carriers with the relevant HLA. Across the ex vivo response, the dominant clonotypes were HLA-C-restricted CMV-specific TCR beta clonotypes.

Trimming removed 5 bases from V and 3 bases from J; junction bases left unmatched: 5. Germline CDR1 is MGHRA and CDR2 is YSYEKL. The CDR3 extends over 14 amino acids. TCRdb redid the calling of the reads with MiXCR, one entry per CDR3 protein. The sample holds 35,000 to 55,000 distinct CDR3 sequences, about a fifth seen once. The source of this sequence is a human donor in good health (CMV status not recorded). Some clones in this sample may be carry-over from other donors' samples. Sequences were derived from CD8+ T cells from cultured PBMCs, sampled from culture after CMV antigen stimulation. The chain combines TRBV4-1 with TRBJ2-7, with 9 bases lining up with TRBD1. CDR3 DNA: TGCGCCAGCAGCTACGGGACAGGGCTCTACGAGCAGTACTTC. This encodes CASSYGTGLYEQYF.